This is a list of T cell receptor beta chains from one sample in a study of identical twins. TCRdb re-called the 5' RACE reads with MiXCR, one entry per CDR3 protein. The data contain around 450,000 distinct CDR3 sequences, approximately 15% of them singletons. These sequences were also reported in another study, on yellow fever vaccine responses in identical twins.

Sequencing was done on a sample of CD4+ T cells sorted from blood. These receptors were taken from a woman between 18 and 29 years old in good health. CDR3s include the opening cysteine and the closing phenylalanine or tryptophan. Clone size is stated in some rows and not others, as once, few, many or a class when expanded.

v_gene	abundance	j_gene	CDR3aa
TRBV4-3	few	TRBJ1-6	CASSQAAGTRDSPLHF
TRBV27	.	TRBJ2-7	CASSLKDSSYEQYF
TRBV15	many	TRBJ2-7	CATSRGGSSYEQYF
TRBV3-1	few	TRBJ2-3	CASRKKPTDTQYF
TRBV12-3/TRBV12-4	few	TRBJ1-5	CASSHQGTVPVQPQHF
TRBV28	few	TRBJ2-2	CASSYISGELFF
TRBV27	.	TRBJ1-6	CASSLSGQAARQDNSPLHF
TRBV18	few	TRBJ2-7	CASSPLSGGYEQYF
TRBV20-1	few	TRBJ2-1	CSGGLAGKLARNEQFF
TRBV20-1	.	TRBJ2-1	CSASFRLTDNEQFF
TRBV29-1	.	TRBJ1-2	CSVEGTGNYGYTF
TRBV3-1	.	TRBJ2-1	CASSQMPLASGGQRQFF
TRBV5-1	many	TRBJ1-1	CASSLAGTQNTEAFF
TRBV5-4	few	TRBJ1-6	CASSGDGGNNSPLHF
TRBV7-9	.	TRBJ2-7	CASSPGQGGGEQYF
TRBV4-1	few	TRBJ2-5	CASSQDPTEKETQYF
TRBV25-1	.	TRBJ2-5	CASSEFGQEEETQYF
TRBV18	.	TRBJ1-1	CASSPERQEAFF
TRBV7-2	.	TRBJ2-7	CASSLEAGVFYEQYF
TRBV25-1	many	TRBJ2-5	CASGPGQVRETQYF
TRBV20-1	.	TRBJ2-3	CSARDPGSSTDTQYF
TRBV28	.	TRBJ2-7	CASSVRGGGYEQYF
TRBV7-2	.	TRBJ2-5	CASSLFQGTQETQYF
TRBV12-3/TRBV12-4	.	TRBJ2-7	CASSLRQRSSYEQYF
TRBV9	few	TRBJ1-6	CASSLDQYNSPLHF
TRBV29-1	many	TRBJ2-7	CSARLAGAYEQYF
TRBV4-1	few	TRBJ2-2	CASSLGGGLANTGELFF
TRBV24-1	.	TRBJ2-1	CATSVAPTGNEQFF
TRBV2	few	TRBJ1-3	CASSDLDGNTIYF
TRBV11-1	.	TRBJ1-5	CASSLAGTGVGTAQPQHF
TRBV10-3	.	TRBJ2-5	CAISGTAVETQYF
TRBV7-9	.	TRBJ1-6	CASSFQGQGNSPLHF
TRBV3-1	.	TRBJ1-5	CASSQGTANQPQHF
TRBV7-2	many	TRBJ1-6	CASSLAREGPLHF
TRBV7-9	few	TRBJ2-5	CASSLPGAKETQYF
TRBV28	.	TRBJ2-3	CASSLRLGSRPTDTQYF
TRBV7-6	.	TRBJ2-2	CASQSAGELFF
TRBV2	many	TRBJ2-4	CASSQGAKNIQYF